Given below is one TCR beta chain in context. Its target is not known. The V gene's germline CDR1 is MDHEN and CDR2 SYDVKM. CDR3 length: 14 amino acids. The V gene lost 5 bases and the J gene lost 0 bases, with 8 bases spanning the gap. This specimen belongs to a study of T cell responses to AZD1222 COVID-19 vaccine. Overall study findings and caveats: White British ancestry dominated among donors, who included more females, and clonal diversity was possibly underestimated.

Method: immunoSEQ multiplex PCR; TCRdb's copy keeps in-frame clones and lacks some. The data show about 120,000 clones, 70% to 90% seen once. This chain joins TRBV28 and TRBJ1-3, with D unresolved. The input for sequencing was peripheral blood, taken 28 days after the second AZD1222 dose. The clonotype comes from an adult who received the AZD1222 COVID-19 vaccine. The CDR3 reads CASSLASSGNTIYF. CDR3 nucleotide sequence: TGTGCCAGCAGTCTAGCCTCCTCTGGAAACACCATATATTTT.